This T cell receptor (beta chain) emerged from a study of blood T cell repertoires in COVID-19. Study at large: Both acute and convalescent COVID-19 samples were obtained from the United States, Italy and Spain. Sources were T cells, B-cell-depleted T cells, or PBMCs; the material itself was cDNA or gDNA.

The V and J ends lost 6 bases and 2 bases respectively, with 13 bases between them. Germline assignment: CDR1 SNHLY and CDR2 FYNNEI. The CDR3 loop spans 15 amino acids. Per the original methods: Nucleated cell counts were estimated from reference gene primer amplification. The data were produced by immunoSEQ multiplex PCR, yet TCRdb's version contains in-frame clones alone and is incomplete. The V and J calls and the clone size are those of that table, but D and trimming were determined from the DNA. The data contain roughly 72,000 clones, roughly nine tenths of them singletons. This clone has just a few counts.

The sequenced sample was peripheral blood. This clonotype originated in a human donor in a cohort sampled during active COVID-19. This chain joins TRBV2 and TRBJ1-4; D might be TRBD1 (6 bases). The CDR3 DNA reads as TGTGCCAGCAGGAAAACAGGGTCCACTAATGAAAAACTGTTTTTT. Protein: CASRKTGSTNEKLFF.